This T cell receptor beta chain was identified during a study of T-cell reconstitution after alpha-beta-depleted transplantation in children. Study conclusions and caveats: Reportedly, alpha-beta T cells present about two months post-transplant originated from several hundred expanded clones of graft origin. By one year post-transplant, T-cell counts and diversity largely arose from T cells that were newly produced.

With respect to this clonotype: The antigen remains unidentified.

Library preparation (for TCRbeta) was performed with unique molecular identifiers. TCRdb re-called the PCR reads with MiXCR, one entry per CDR3 protein. There are hundreds of thousands of distinct CDR3 sequences in the sample; about an eighth occur only once, and 0.79% lies in the top ten. The CDR3 contains 16 residues. V lost 6 bases, J lost 0 bases, and 11 bases stayed unmatched. The germline CDR1 and CDR2 sequences are SNHLY and FYNNEI. This receptor was obtained from a girl aged 2 to 10 with congenital amegakaryocytic thrombocytopenia, due to receive a stem cell transplant. J is TRBJ2-7 and V is TRBV2; 7 positions match TRBD2. Source: PBMCs, taken before TCRalphabeta/CD19-depleted stem cell transplant. CDR3 in amino acids: CASRDPSGDSSYEQYF. The CDR3, as DNA: TGTGCCAGCAGAGATCCTAGCGGCGATAGCTCCTACGAGCAGTACTTC. The full variable domain, with the rest looked up from reference TRBV2 and TRBJ2-7, is EPEVTQTPSHQVTQMGQEVILRCVPISNHLYFYWYRQILGQKVEFLVSFYNNEISEKSEIFDDQFSVERPDGSNFTLKIRSTKLEDSAMYFCASRDPSGDSSYEQYFGPGTRLTVT.